A selection of T cell receptor beta chains follows, all from one sample in a study of T-cell reconstitution after alpha-beta-depleted transplantation in children. MiXCR, run by TCRdb on the PCR reads, gives a single entry per CDR3 protein. The table shows hundreds of thousands of distinct CDR3 sequences, with approximately 15% occurring only once. The starting material was PBMCs, mostly from graft donor cells, obtained 360 days after TCRalphabeta/CD19-depleted stem cell transplant. These receptors were collected from a male patient aged 2 to 9 who had a stem cell transplant for acute lymphoblastic leukemia, so the T cells may come from the graft donor. Both conserved end residues are part of each CDR3. The order of the fields is clone size, V gene, D gene, CDR3 length, J gene, CDR3 DNA, CDR3 protein. The D gene is left open where the match is weak. Clone size is given for some rows only: seen once, a few or many times, or a class if the clone is expanded.

abundance: once
v_gene: TRBV7-2
d_gene: NA
len: 15
j_gene: TRBJ2-3
CDR3nt: TGTGCCAGCAGCCCAAACGTTGTGTACACAGATACGCAGTATTTT
CDR3aa: CASSPNVVYTDTQYF

abundance: NA
v_gene: TRBV10-3
d_gene: NA
len: 14
j_gene: TRBJ2-7
CDR3nt: TGTGCCATCAGACGGGGAAGGAATTCCTACGAGCAGTACTTC
CDR3aa: CAIRRGRNSYEQYF

abundance: few
v_gene: TRBV29-1
d_gene: NA
len: 12
j_gene: TRBJ1-1
CDR3nt: TGCAGCGTGGCCCACCGGTGGGACGAAGCTTTCTTT
CDR3aa: CSVAHRWDEAFF

abundance: few
v_gene: TRBV7-2
d_gene: NA
len: 13
j_gene: TRBJ2-3
CDR3nt: TGTGCCAGCAGCTTATTGATTCGAGATACGCAGTATTTT
CDR3aa: CASSLLIRDTQYF

abundance: NA
v_gene: TRBV12-3/TRBV12-4
d_gene: TRBD1
len: 15
j_gene: TRBJ1-1
CDR3nt: TGTGCCAGCAGTCCTTCGGACAGGGGATTCACTGAAGCTTTCTTT
CDR3aa: CASSPSDRGFTEAFF

abundance: many
v_gene: TRBV12-3/TRBV12-4
d_gene: TRBD2
len: 14
j_gene: TRBJ2-7
CDR3nt: TGTGCCAGCAGTTTAAGTGGGGGGGCCTACGAGCAGTACTTC
CDR3aa: CASSLSGGAYEQYF

abundance: few
v_gene: TRBV7-9
d_gene: NA
len: 15
j_gene: TRBJ2-1
CDR3nt: TGTGCCAGCAGCCCCTCTCCCCTTGGGGTCAATGAGCAGTTCTTC
CDR3aa: CASSPSPLGVNEQFF

abundance: few
v_gene: TRBV5-1
d_gene: TRBD1
len: 14
j_gene: TRBJ2-7
CDR3nt: TGCGCCACCTCAGCACAGGGGGCTACCTACGAGCAGTACTTC
CDR3aa: CATSAQGATYEQYF

abundance: NA
v_gene: TRBV20-1
d_gene: TRBD1
len: 15
j_gene: TRBJ1-1
CDR3nt: TGCAGTGCTAGGGGGCGGACAGGGAGGAGCACTGAAGCTTTCTTT
CDR3aa: CSARGRTGRSTEAFF

abundance: once
v_gene: TRBV6-2/TRBV6-3
d_gene: TRBD1
len: 17
j_gene: TRBJ1-5
CDR3nt: TGTGCCAGCAGTTATCGACAGGGAGAAAGGATCAATCAGCCCCAGCATTTT
CDR3aa: CASSYRQGERINQPQHF

abundance: NA
v_gene: TRBV10-2
d_gene: TRBD2
len: 16
j_gene: TRBJ2-3
CDR3nt: TGCGCCAGTGAGTCTAGCGGGAGAGGTCGAACAGATACGCAGTATTTT
CDR3aa: CASESSGRGRTDTQYF

abundance: few
v_gene: TRBV12-3/TRBV12-4
d_gene: TRBD1
len: 14
j_gene: TRBJ2-7
CDR3nt: TGTGCCAGCAACCAACAGGGGCCCACCTACGAGCAGTACTTC
CDR3aa: CASNQQGPTYEQYF

abundance: NA
v_gene: TRBV4-3
d_gene: NA
len: 15
j_gene: TRBJ2-7
CDR3nt: TGCGCCAGCAGCCAGGATGGACAAAGAGACTACGAGCAGTACTTC
CDR3aa: CASSQDGQRDYEQYF

abundance: NA
v_gene: TRBV7-2
d_gene: NA
len: 13
j_gene: TRBJ2-7
CDR3nt: TGTGCCAGCAGCTTGGGGGAAGTCTACGAGCAGTACTTC
CDR3aa: CASSLGEVYEQYF

abundance: NA
v_gene: TRBV5-1
d_gene: NA
len: 13
j_gene: TRBJ1-1
CDR3nt: TGCGCCAGCAGCTCTCGGGACGACACTGAAGCTTTCTTT
CDR3aa: CASSSRDDTEAFF

abundance: many
v_gene: TRBV9
d_gene: TRBD2
len: 15
j_gene: TRBJ2-3
CDR3nt: TGTGCCAGCAGCCCTCGGACTAGCGGGGGCGATACGCAGTATTTT
CDR3aa: CASSPRTSGGDTQYF

abundance: NA
v_gene: TRBV9
d_gene: TRBD2
len: 16
j_gene: TRBJ2-5
CDR3nt: TGTGCCAGCAGCCCAGGGACTAGCGGACTCCAAGAGACCCAGTACTTC
CDR3aa: CASSPGTSGLQETQYF